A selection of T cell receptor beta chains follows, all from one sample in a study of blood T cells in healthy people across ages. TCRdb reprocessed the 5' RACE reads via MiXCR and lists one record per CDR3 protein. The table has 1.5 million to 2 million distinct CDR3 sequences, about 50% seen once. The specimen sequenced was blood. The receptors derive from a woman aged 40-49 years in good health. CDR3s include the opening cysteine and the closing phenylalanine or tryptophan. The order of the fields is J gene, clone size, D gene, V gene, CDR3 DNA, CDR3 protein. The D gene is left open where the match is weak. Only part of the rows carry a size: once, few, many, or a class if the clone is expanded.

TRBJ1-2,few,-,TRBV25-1,TGTGCCAGCAGGAGAGAGGCAGGCGGTGGCTACACCTTC,CASRREAGGGYTF
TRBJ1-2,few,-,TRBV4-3,TGCGCCAGCAGCCAAGAACCGGGGCGGGGTATTTACACCTTC,CASSQEPGRGIYTF
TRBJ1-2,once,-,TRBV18,TGTGCCAGCTCACCACTTCAAGTTGCGGGCTACACCTTC,CASSPLQVAGYTF
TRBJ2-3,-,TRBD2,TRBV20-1,TGCAGTGCTATTCCCAGCGGGGGTAGCACAGATACGCAGTATTTT,CSAIPSGGSTDTQYF
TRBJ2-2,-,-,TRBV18,TGTGCCAGCCAAGGACAAACCAACACCGGGGAGCTGTTTTTT,CASQGQTNTGELFF
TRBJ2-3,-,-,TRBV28,TGTGCCAGCAGTTCGCGAGAGGGCTTTAGCACAGATACGCAGTATTTT,CASSSREGFSTDTQYF
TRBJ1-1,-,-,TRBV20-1,TGCAGTGCTAGTAGTTCAGGGCCGAACACTGAAGCTTTCTTT,CSASSSGPNTEAFF
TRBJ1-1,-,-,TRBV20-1,TGCAGTGCTTATAGACCGAACATGAACACTGAAGCTTTCTTT,CSAYRPNMNTEAFF
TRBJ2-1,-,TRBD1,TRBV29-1,TGCAGCGTTGACGGGACAGACCAGGGGACGCTCTACAATGAGCAGTTCTTC,CSVDGTDQGTLYNEQFF
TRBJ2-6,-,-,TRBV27,TGTGCCAGCAGTACGATAGGGACTGGGGCCAACGTCCTGACTTTC,CASSTIGTGANVLTF
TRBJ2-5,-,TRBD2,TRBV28,TGTGCCAGCAGGCATATCTCAGGGACTAGTAAGGAGACCCAGTACTTC,CASRHISGTSKETQYF